The 20 T cell receptor beta chains given below trace back to one sample, sequenced in a study of CD8 T cells in Susac syndrome. An amount of RNA that ranged from roughly 0.5 to 1 ug was reverse transcribed with random hexamers. TCRdb fed the immunoSEQ multiplex PCR reads into MiXCR, producing one record per CDR3 protein. This table holds approximately 180,000 distinct CDR3 sequences, 91% found once. The sequenced sample was CD4+ T cells from PBMCs. The receptors stem from a human donor with Susac syndrome.

Only one count was recorded for this clonotype. The V call is TRBV10-3, the J call TRBJ2-1, with TRBD2 matching over 10 bases. CDR1 is ENHRY and CDR2 is SYGVKD in the germline V gene. This CDR3 has 14 residues. The junction had 5 bases not matched to a gene; V was cut back by 4 bases and J by 8 bases. This CDR3 is CAISGGLAAYEQFF. The DNA for the CDR3 is TGTGCCATCAGTGGCGGACTAGCGGCTTATGAGCAGTTCTTC.

The rearrangement links TRBV29-1 to TRBJ2-3; 9 bases are shared with TRBD2. CDR3 length: 14 amino acids. Germline CDR1 is SQVTM and CDR2 is ANQGSEA. The V and J ends lost 6 bases and 4 bases, in that order; junction bases with no gene match: 8. CDR3 bases: TGCAGCGTCCTGACTAGCGGAAAAGCAGATACGCAGTATTTT. Amino acids: CSVLTSGKADTQYF.

This sequence joins TRBV20-1 and TRBJ2-1; 11 bases align to TRBD2. This CDR3 is built from 15 residues. With 6 bases clipped from V and 3 bases from J, the junction kept 7 bases outside the gene matches. The germline gives CDR1 DFQATT, CDR2 SNEGSKA (reference sequence). This chain's CDR3 is CSALQLAGVYNEQFF. In DNA, the CDR3 is TGCAGTGCCCTCCAACTAGCGGGAGTCTACAATGAGCAGTTCTTC.

The rearrangement joins TRBV5-6 to TRBJ1-1, with D unresolved. CDR1 SGHDT and CDR2 YYEEEE come from the germline V gene. The CDR3 has 13 residues. Deletions cut 0 bases from V and 6 bases from J, with 9 bases between. CDR3 bases: TGTGCCAGCAGCTTGGTTGGGGAGGCTGAAGCTTTCTTT. The encoded protein is CASSLVGEAEAFF. Filled out from reference TRBV5-6 and TRBJ1-1, the complete variable domain reads DAGVTQSPTHLIKTRGQQVTLRCSPKSGHDTVSWYQQALGQGPQFIFQYYEEEERQRGNFPDRFSGHQFPNYSSELNVNALLLGDSALYLCASSLVGEAEAFFGQGTRLTVV.

The chain combines TRBV6-1 with TRBJ2-1; 8 nucleotides match TRBD2. The junction had 8 bases not matched to a gene; V was cut back by 4 bases and J by 12 bases. There are 13 residues in the CDR3. Germline V gene sequence: CDR1 MNHNS, CDR2 SASEGT. The chain's CDR3 is CASSATSVTMQFF. Here the CDR3 DNA reads TGTGCCAGCAGTGCGACTAGCGTGACGATGCAGTTCTTC.

The rearrangement uses TRBV20-1 and TRBJ2-3, with D possibly being TRBD2 (6 bases). CDR3 length: 14 residues. Between the trimmed V and J ends, which lost 1 base and 9 bases, there was a span of 17 bases. CDR1 is DFQATT, CDR2 SNEGSKA, per germline (reference sequence). In nucleotides, the CDR3 is TGCAGTGCTAGAGCTCGCCAGGGTGGGGGGACGCAGTATTTT. Residues: CSARARQGGGTQYF.

This clonotype was detected once. The rearrangement uses TRBV20-1 and TRBJ1-1; no definite D call. The CDR3 runs to 13 residues. Trimming left V 0 bases short and J 1 base short, with 6 bases between. Per germline, CDR1 DFQATT and CDR2 SNEGSKA (reference sequence). The CDR3 sequence is CSAREEPNTEAFF. In nucleotides, the CDR3 is TGCAGTGCTAGAGAGGAACCGAACACTGAAGCTTTCTTT.

This sequence joins TRBV6-1 and TRBJ2-7; 10 bases match TRBD2. Per the germline V gene, CDR1 is MNHNS and CDR2 is SASEGT. V gave up 6 bases and J gave up 0 bases; unmatched junction bases: 5. This CDR3 contains 15 residues. DNA of the CDR3: TGTGCCAGCAGCGAACTAGCGGGGAACTCCTACGAGCAGTACTTC. This sequence encodes CASSELAGNSYEQYF.

The chain joins TRBV20-1 to TRBJ2-3; 14 bases fit TRBD2. CDR1 is DFQATT, CDR2 SNEGSKA, per germline (reference sequence). The CDR3 runs 15 residues. V lost 2 bases, J lost 6 bases, and 4 bases stayed unmatched. The CDR3 protein is CSARRLAGGSDTQYF. The CDR3 DNA reads as TGCAGTGCTAGAAGACTAGCGGGAGGGTCGGATACGCAGTATTTT.

This chain connects TRBV20-1 to TRBJ1-4; D is perhaps TRBD1 (6 bases). Trimming stripped 6 bases from V and 0 bases from J, with 14 bases between. The CDR3 totals 15 residues. CDR1 is DFQATT, CDR2 SNEGSKA, per germline (reference sequence). In nucleotides, the CDR3 is TGCAGTGCGACGGACAGTCACGCAACTAATGAAAAACTGTTTTTT. This encodes CSATDSHATNEKLFF.

The chain combines TRBV20-1 with TRBJ2-1; TRBD2 matches 8 bases. CDR3 length: 15 residues. The V and J ends lost 3 bases and 4 bases, in that order; junction bases with no gene match: 8. CDR1 DFQATT and CDR2 SNEGSKA come from the germline V gene (reference sequence). The CDR3 DNA follows: TGCAGTGCTAGCGTTAGACTAGCGAGGTACAATGAGCAGTTCTTC. Residues: CSASVRLARYNEQFF.

The V gene is TRBV9, the J gene TRBJ2-1, with TRBD1 as a possible D gene (5 bases). The V gene lost 3 bases and the J gene lost 15 bases, with 19 bases spanning the gap. The CDR3 sequence is 13 residues long. Germline-derived CDR1 and CDR2 are SGDLS and YYNGEE. The CDR3 region has the DNA TGTGCCAGCAGCGATGACGCTAGGGGTGACCCGTTCTTC. Amino acids: CASSDDARGDPFF.

The chain employs TRBV5-6 and TRBJ2-4, with 7 bases lining up with TRBD2. In germline, CDR1 is SGHDT, CDR2 YYEEEE. The CDR3 has 18 amino acids. V shed 4 bases, J shed 0 bases, and the junction held 13 bases outside the gene matches. Written as DNA, the CDR3 is TGTGCCAGCAGCCTCGGGACTGGGGGGGTCTTAGCCAAAAACATTCAGTACTTC. Translation: CASSLGTGGVLAKNIQYF.

The chain employs TRBV13 and TRBJ2-5; TRBD2 aligns across 9 bases. This CDR3 region has 16 residues. The V gene's germline CDR1 is PRHDT and CDR2 FYEKMQ (reference sequence). The V and J ends lost 4 bases and 4 bases, in that order; junction bases with no gene match: 10. The CDR3 sequence: CASSSRLAGFGETQYF. The CDR3 DNA reads TGTGCCAGCAGCTCCCGGCTAGCGGGATTCGGAGAGACCCAGTACTTC.

The rearrangement uses TRBV6-1 and TRBJ1-5, with D perhaps matching TRBD1 (5 bases). Trimming removed 6 bases from V and 0 bases from J, with 12 bases in between. Germline CDR1 MNHNS, CDR2 SASEGT. The CDR3 runs 15 residues. The CDR3 here is CASRPTEYSNQPQHF. DNA for the CDR3: TGTGCCAGCAGGCCGACAGAATATAGCAATCAGCCCCAGCATTTT.

The chain is built from TRBV6-1 and TRBJ1-5; D ambiguous. Trimming stripped 2 bases from V and 5 bases from J, with 7 bases between. Germline loops: CDR1 MNHNS, CDR2 SASEGT. The CDR3 consists of 13 residues. This CDR3 is CASSEFGDQPQHF. The DNA for the CDR3 is TGTGCCAGCAGTGAATTCGGGGATCAGCCCCAGCATTTT.

J is TRBJ1-6 and V is TRBV25-1, with D possibly being TRBD1 (5 bases). This CDR3 region has 12 residues. The germline V and J ends were trimmed by 1 base and 14 bases, with 9 bases remaining between them. Germline V CDR1 and CDR2: MGHDK, SYGVNS. CDR3 in amino acids: CASSEWGRALHF. The CDR3 region has the DNA TGTGCCAGCAGTGAATGGGGCAGAGCCCTCCACTTT.

V and J are TRBV19 and TRBJ2-7; TRBD1 matches at 7 bases. The CDR3 runs 11 residues. V trimming: 11 bases; J trimming: 1 base; junction bases outside the gene matches: 2. Germline loops: CDR1 LNHDA, CDR2 SQIVND (reference sequence). Here the CDR3 reads CASQGSYEQYF. In DNA form, the CDR3 reads TGTGCCTCACAGGGGTCCTACGAGCAGTACTTC.

This chain joins TRBV9 and TRBJ2-7, with 7 bases lining up with TRBD2. The CDR3 covers 15 residues. The germline V gene has CDR1 SGDLS and CDR2 YYNGEE. J was trimmed by 3 bases and V by 0 bases; bases with no gene match: 6. CDR3 coding DNA: TGTGCCAGCAGCGTAGCGGGAGGCCAGCTCTACGAGCAGTACTTC. Translating it yields CASSVAGGQLYEQYF.

This rearrangement joins TRBV11-2 to TRBJ1-4; D is uncertain. Germline CDR1 reads SGHAT; CDR2 reads FQNNGV. The CDR3 totals 15 residues. The ends were cut back, 5 bases at V and 8 bases at J, with 18 bases in the middle. CDR3 DNA: TGTGCCAGCAGCCCCGATATTGTAACCCCGGAAAAACTGTTTTTT. This codes for CASSPDIVTPEKLFF.